The 20 T cell receptor beta chains listed next were all sequenced from one sample in a study of breast tumors, draining lymph nodes, adjacent tissues. From the multiplex PCR reads, TCRdb called clonotypes with MiXCR, one entry per CDR3 protein. The sample consists of around 13,000 distinct CDR3 sequences, under 80% of them appearing once. Specimen: tumor-adjacent breast tissue. These receptors were taken from a female donor with breast cancer. Some clones in this sample may be carry-over from other donors' samples.

In this sample, this clonotype turned up many times. The chain links TRBV5-4 to TRBJ1-2; D gene unclear. Trimming removed 3 bases at V and 4 bases at J, with 10 bases between. This CDR3 region has 13 residues. Per the germline V gene, CDR1 is SGHNT and CDR2 is YYREEE (reference sequence). CDR3 bases: TGTGCCAGCAGCTCGGGAGCCAGCTATGGCTACACCTTC. Residues: CASSSGASYGYTF.

The chain has TRBV30 and TRBJ1-3; no definite D call. With 0 bases removed from V and 0 bases from J, the gap between germline ends came to 9 bases. Germline V gene data show CDR1 as GTSNPN and CDR2 as SVGIG (reference sequence). The CDR3 is 15 residues long. The CDR3 region is CAWSVPRHSGNTIYF. Written as DNA, the CDR3 is TGTGCCTGGAGTGTACCGCGGCACTCTGGAAACACCATATATTTT. Variable domain in full (rest from reference TRBV30 and TRBJ1-3): SQTIHQWPATLVQPVGSPLSLECTVEGTSNPNLYWYRQAAGRGLQLLFYSVGIGQISSEVPQNLSASRPQDRQFILSSKKLLLSDSGFYLCAWSVPRHSGNTIYFGEGSWLTVV.

The chain carries TRBV20-1 and TRBJ2-7, with 10 bases that match TRBD2. The V segment lost 6 bases and the J segment 1 base; nucleotides outside the gene matches: 6. There are 14 residues in the CDR3. From germline, CDR1 is DFQATT and CDR2 SNEGSKA (reference sequence). Here the CDR3 reads CSAEASGSSYEQYF. The DNA for the CDR3 is TGCAGTGCCGAAGCTAGCGGGAGTTCCTACGAGCAGTACTTC.

The rearrangement links TRBV10-2 to TRBJ2-5; D not resolved. Per germline, CDR1 WSHSY and CDR2 SAAADI. Trimming took 3 bases from V and 8 from J, leaving 7 bases between them. There are 11 residues in the CDR3. The CDR3 bases are TGCGCCAGCAGTGATTCCCTAACCCAGTACTTC. Protein sequence: CASSDSLTQYF.

This clonotype was seen many times. This rearrangement joins TRBV18 to TRBJ2-5, with unresolved D. V was trimmed by 0 bases and J by 4 bases, leaving 6 bases between them. The CDR3 has 13 amino acids. Looked up from germline, CDR1 is KGHSH and CDR2 is LQKENI. The CDR3 DNA reads TGTGCCAGCTCACCACCGTCCTCAGAGACCCAGTACTTC. Its translation: CASSPPSSETQYF. Based on the CDR3 plus reference TRBV18 and TRBJ2-5, the full variable domain is NAGVMQNPRHLVRRRGQEARLRCSPMKGHSHVYWYRQLPEEGLKFMVYLQKENIIDESGMPKERFSAEFPKEGPSILRIQQVVRGDSAAYFCASSPPSSETQYFGPGTRLLVL.

The rearrangement uses TRBV2 and TRBJ2-7; D unclear. CDR3 length: 12 residues. Germline lookup yields CDR1 SNHLY and CDR2 FYNNEI. Trimming took off 8 bases at V and 4 bases at J, with 12 bases between the two ends. For the CDR3, the DNA is TGTGCCAGCGATCTTGGTGGTTACGAGCAGTACGTC. Residues: CASDLGGYEQYV.

The V call is TRBV5-4, the J call TRBJ1-6; D possibly corresponds to TRBD1 (6 bases). V lost 4 bases and J lost 14, with 19 bases in between. The CDR3 covers 14 residues. Germline V CDR1 and CDR2: SGHNT, YYREEE (reference sequence). CDR3 in amino acids: CASSQTPSTGTLHF. Here the CDR3 DNA reads TGTGCCAGCAGCCAAACCCCATCGACAGGCACCCTCCACTTT. Combining the CDR3 with reference TRBV5-4 and TRBJ1-6 gives the whole variable domain ETGVTQSPTHLIKTRGQQVTLRCSSQSGHNTVSWYQQALGQGPQFIFQYYREEENGRGNFPPRFSGLQFPNYSSELNVNALELDDSALYLCASSQTPSTGTLHFGNGTRLTVT.

The chain joins TRBV15 to TRBJ2-7, with D unresolved. The CDR3 is made up of 13 amino acids. V lost 3 bases and J 2 bases, leaving 8 bases between the germline ends. Germline lookup yields CDR1 LNHNV and CDR2 YYDKDF (reference sequence). CDR3 sequence: CATSSGGPYEQYF. In DNA form, the CDR3 reads TGTGCCACCAGCAGCGGCGGTCCCTACGAGCAGTACTTC.

This clonotype is termed medium-sized. The chain is built from TRBV4-1 and TRBJ2-1; D perhaps matches TRBD2 (6 bases). Trimming cost V 3 bases and J 5 bases, with 17 bases left between them. Per the germline V gene, CDR1 is MGHRA and CDR2 is YSYEKL. This CDR3 is built from 16 residues. This CDR3 reads CASSQTISGTNNEQFF. As DNA, the CDR3 is TGCGCCAGCAGCCAGACAATTAGCGGAACAAACAATGAGCAGTTCTTC.

The chain employs TRBV5-1 and TRBJ2-1, with unresolved D. This CDR3 is built from 13 residues. Germline CDR1 SGHRS, CDR2 YFSETQ. V lost 1 base and J 10 bases, leaving 12 bases between the germline ends. The CDR3 is CASSLRLINEQFF. The CDR3 nucleotides are TGCGCCAGCAGCTTGCGGCTGATTAACGAGCAGTTCTTC.

V and J are TRBV20-1 and TRBJ2-1; 9 bases match TRBD2. The V and J ends lost 3 bases and 3 bases, in that order; junction bases with no gene match: 0. CDR1 is DFQATT and CDR2 is SNEGSKA in the germline V gene (reference sequence). This CDR3 has 13 residues. In nucleotides, the CDR3 is TGCAGTGCTAGGCGGGAGGGCTACAATGAGCAGTTCTTC. Its translation is CSARREGYNEQFF.

The chain combines TRBV24-1 with TRBJ2-7, with TRBD2 matching 10 bases. Trimming cost V 1 base and J 0 bases; bases outside gene matches: 8. There are 18 residues in the CDR3. Germline V gives CDR1 KGHDR, CDR2 SFDVKD. CDR3 DNA: TGTGCCACCAGTGATTTCCCCCTACCTAGCGGGAGCTCCTACGAGCAGTACTTC. Translated, it gives CATSDFPLPSGSSYEQYF.

The genes are TRBV15 and TRBJ2-7; 8 bases line up with TRBD2. The V and J ends lost 1 base and 2 bases, in that order; junction bases with no gene match: 4. CDR1 is LNHNV and CDR2 is YYDKDF in the germline V gene (reference sequence). The CDR3 sequence is 15 residues long. This chain's CDR3 is CATSRGAGGPYEQYF. The DNA for the CDR3 is TGTGCCACCAGCAGAGGGGCGGGGGGACCCTACGAGCAGTACTTC.

The chain carries TRBV4-1 and TRBJ1-6, with TRBD1 matching over 7 bases. Trimming cost V 3 bases and J 6 bases; bases outside gene matches: 5. This CDR3 comprises 15 residues. In germline, CDR1 is MGHRA, CDR2 YSYEKL. CDR3 coding DNA: TGCGCCAGCAGCCAGCTGACAGGGTCTAATTCACCCCTCCACTTT. Translating it yields CASSQLTGSNSPLHF.

This clonotype is categorized as large. The chain joins TRBV4-3 to TRBJ2-1; D might be TRBD1 (6 bases). The ends were cut back, 1 base at V and 6 bases at J, with 10 bases in the middle. CDR1 is LGHNA and CDR2 is YSLEER in the germline V gene. CDR3 length: 14 amino acids. The CDR3 DNA is TGCGCCAGCAGCCAAGTCTGGGGGCCCAATGAGCAGTTCTTC. It translates to CASSQVWGPNEQFF.

V is TRBV11-3 and J is TRBJ2-3; 9 bases match TRBD2. The V gene end was trimmed by 5 bases and the J gene end by 11 bases; junction bases not matched to a gene: 8. From germline, CDR1 is SGHNT and CDR2 YENEEA. This CDR3 has 13 amino acids. Here the CDR3 reads CASSPAGLAMQYF. The CDR3 nucleotides are TGTGCCAGCAGCCCGGCGGGACTAGCAATGCAGTATTTT.

This chain joins TRBV2 and TRBJ2-1, with TRBD2 matching over 13 bases. The CDR3 loop spans 14 amino acids. V was pared by 6 bases and J by 8 bases, with 4 bases of the junction left unmatched. Germline assignment: CDR1 SNHLY and CDR2 FYNNEI. CDR3: CASRGLAGWDEQFF. Here the CDR3 DNA reads TGTGCCAGCAGGGGACTAGCGGGATGGGATGAGCAGTTCTTC.

V is TRBV4-1 and J is TRBJ1-6; possibly TRBD1 for D (5 bases). The V end was cut by 4 bases, the J end by 11 bases, with 15 bases between. This CDR3 comprises 14 residues. The germline gives CDR1 MGHRA, CDR2 YSYEKL. The DNA for the CDR3 is TGCGCCAGCAGCCGGTCCAGGGACGAGCCACCCCTCCACTTT. Amino acids: CASSRSRDEPPLHF.

This chain uses TRBV7-2 with TRBJ1-5, with D possibly TRBD1 on 5 matching bases. The germline V gene has CDR1 SGHTA and CDR2 FQGNSA. CDR3 size: 15 residues. The V end lost 5 bases, the J end lost 4 bases, and 15 bases lay between the germline ends. In DNA form, the CDR3 reads TGTGCCAGCAGCCGCATGGCAGGGTTTAATCAGCCCCAGCATTTT. Residues: CASSRMAGFNQPQHF. Together with reference TRBV7-2 and TRBJ1-5, the CDR3 gives the full variable domain: GAGVSQSPSNKVTEKGKDVELRCDPISGHTALYWYRQSLGQGLEFLIYFQGNSAPDKSGLPSDRFSAERTGGSVSTLTIQRTQQEDSAVYLCASSRMAGFNQPQHFGDGTRLSIL.

The rearrangement uses TRBV20-1 and TRBJ2-1; TRBD1 matches at 9 bases. V shed 3 bases and J 9 bases; nucleotides not matched to a gene: 12. CDR3 size: 15 residues. Per germline, CDR1 DFQATT and CDR2 SNEGSKA (reference sequence). CDR3 residues: CSARYRDRVLSEQFF. The CDR3 coding sequence is TGCAGTGCTAGGTACCGGGACAGGGTGTTGAGTGAGCAGTTCTTC.